This T cell receptor beta chain is from a study of somatic mutations in cytotoxic T cells in rheumatoid arthritis. Overall study findings and caveats: Of some 67 patients, fewer than ten had a largest CD8+ clone that exceeded 20% of CD8+ cells. The study found no significant difference in CD8+ T-cell clonality between rheumatoid arthritis patients and age-matched healthy controls.

Comments on this clone: Its cognate antigen is unknown.

Here immunoSEQ multiplex PCR was the method, and the copy in TCRdb shows in-frame clones only, minus some. The sample contains around 21,000 clones, 78% of which appear only once. Germline assignment: CDR1 MRHNA and CDR2 SNTAGT. V was clipped by 0 bases and J by 7 bases, with 13 bases between them. The CDR3 runs to 16 residues. CD4+ and CD8+ cells were isolated by positive magnetic bead selection, with purity checked by flow cytometry. This receptor was obtained from an adult with rheumatoid arthritis. The chain employs TRBV6-4 and TRBJ1-6; D call uncertain. The sequenced material came from CD8+ T cells sorted from blood. This CDR3 reads CASSDSSDGFNSPLHF. CDR3 bases: TGTGCCAGCAGTGACTCGTCGGACGGCTTCAATTCACCCCTCCACTTT.